These 26 T cell receptor beta chains were sequenced from one sample in a study of cytomegalovirus exposure and HLA in healthy donors. PCR primers comprised 60 Vbeta and 13 Jbeta primers. Assay used: immunoSEQ multiplex PCR; TCRdb lists only in-frame clones, some missing. The table lists 150,000 to 200,000 clones, 70% of them singletons. The sample was PBMCs. The receptors stem from a young man in good health and CMV-seropositive.

This rearrangement joins TRBV11-3 to TRBJ2-3; 7 bases fit TRBD2. Trimming removed 5 bases from V and 0 bases from J; junction bases left unmatched: 11. This CDR3 is 17 amino acids long. CDR1 and CDR2 (germline): SGHNT, YENEEA. The CDR3 DNA sequence: TGTGCCAGCAGCGCTCTAGCGGTTACGACTAGCACAGATACGCAGTATTTT. The encoded protein is CASSALAVTTSTDTQYF.

This sequence joins TRBV19 and TRBJ1-1, with a tentative D call TRBD1 (6 bases). The V gene lost 3 bases and the J gene lost 6 bases, with 14 bases spanning the gap. CDR1 and CDR2 (germline): LNHDA, SQIVND (reference sequence). The CDR3 totals 14 residues. The CDR3 DNA follows: TGTGCCAGTAGTATGAATTGGCAGGGGCCTGAAGCTTTCTTT. Translation: CASSMNWQGPEAFF.

This chain joins TRBV7-9 and TRBJ1-2, with a weak D call TRBD1 (5 bases). CDR3 length: 15 amino acids. In germline, CDR1 is SEHNR, CDR2 FQNEAQ (reference sequence). The V end lost 1 base, the J end lost 8 bases, and 17 bases lay between the germline ends. The CDR3 spells CASSLGGGTIQGYTF. CDR3 in DNA: TGTGCCAGCAGCTTAGGGGGCGGTACGATCCAGGGCTACACCTTC.

This clone was seen a few times. The chain combines TRBV7-8 with TRBJ2-1, with 11 bases lining up with TRBD2. Losses at the gene ends were 1 base for V and 8 bases for J; bases not matched to a gene: 7. The CDR3 is made up of 16 amino acids. CDR1 SGHVS and CDR2 FQNEAQ come from the germline V gene. The CDR3 sequence is CASSLVTSGSLDEQFF. The CDR3 DNA follows: TGTGCCAGCAGCTTAGTCACTAGCGGGAGTCTGGATGAGCAGTTCTTC.

This chain connects TRBV5-1 to TRBJ1-1, with 12 bases lining up with TRBD1. Looked up from germline, CDR1 is SGHRS and CDR2 is YFSETQ. V shed 0 bases, J shed 5 bases, and the junction held 5 bases outside the gene matches. This CDR3 has 16 amino acids. The CDR3 DNA is TGCGCCAGCAGCTTGGCGGGGACAGGGGGCAGGACTGAAGCTTTCTTT. It translates to CASSLAGTGGRTEAFF.

V usage is TRBV11-3 and J usage is TRBJ2-2; perhaps TRBD2 as D (6 bases). Germline V gene data show CDR1 as SGHNT and CDR2 as YENEEA. There are 17 residues in the CDR3. V was shortened by 0 bases and J by 2 bases, with 13 bases between the two germline ends. The CDR3 sequence: CASSLDITSSNTGELFF. CDR3 nucleotides: TGTGCCAGCAGCTTAGATATCACTAGCAGCAACACCGGGGAGCTGTTTTTT.

This clone was seen a single time. This CDR3 is CASSDRGGGTYNEQFF. CDR3 DNA: TGCGCCAGCAGTGACCGAGGCGGGGGCACCTACAATGAGCAGTTCTTC. The gene calls are TRBV10-2 and TRBJ2-1; possible D gene TRBD2, 7 bases. V was shortened by 3 bases and J by 2 bases, with 14 bases between the two germline ends. This CDR3 has 16 amino acids. Germline V gene lookup returns CDR1 WSHSY and CDR2 SAAADI.

The J gene is TRBJ2-1, the V gene TRBV28, with D possibly matching TRBD2 (6 bases). V was cut by 7 bases and J by 7 bases, with 23 bases left in between. Germline CDR1 MDHEN, CDR2 SYDVKM. This CDR3 is built from 16 residues. The CDR3 is CASTPRGVGYPNEQFF. The CDR3 nucleotides read TGTGCCAGCACCCCACGCGGGGTCGGCTATCCTAATGAGCAGTTCTTC.

V is TRBV10-3 and J is TRBJ2-7, with D maybe TRBD1 (5 bases). The germline CDR1 and CDR2 sequences are ENHRY and SYGVKD. Trimming stripped 4 bases from V and 4 bases from J, with 11 bases between. This CDR3 has 13 residues. CDR3 sequence (DNA): TGTGCCATCAGTGCCCAGCAGGGTTACGAGCAGTACGTC. It codes for CAISAQQGYEQYV.

The sample holds a few counts of this clone. The rearrangement links TRBV7-8 to TRBJ1-4, with TRBD1 matching over 8 bases. J gave up 4 bases and V 7 bases, and 5 bases lay outside the gene matches. The CDR3 has 14 residues. CDR1 and CDR2 from the germline V gene are SGHVS and FQNEAQ. In DNA form, the CDR3 reads TGTGCCAGCACCCTGGACAGGGTTAATGAAAAACTGTTTTTT. Translation gives CASTLDRVNEKLFF.

The chain combines TRBV28 with TRBJ2-2; TRBD1 agrees at 8 bases. J was trimmed by 6 bases and V by 2 bases; bases with no gene match: 11. Germline V gene data show CDR1 as MDHEN and CDR2 as SYDVKM. This CDR3 region has 17 residues. CDR3 region: CASSLPGGQVESGELFF. CDR3 bases: TGTGCCAGCAGTTTACCAGGGGGACAGGTCGAATCCGGGGAGCTGTTTTTT.

The V and J genes are TRBV6-4 and TRBJ2-5; TRBD2 aligns across 7 bases. Germline V gene data show CDR1 as MRHNA and CDR2 as SNTAGT. This CDR3 contains 15 residues. V lost 4 bases and J lost 2; bases outside the gene matches: 7. CDR3: CASSVTGTTQETQYF. In nucleotides, the CDR3 is TGTGCCAGCAGTGTTACCGGGACTACTCAAGAGACCCAGTACTTC.

As concerns this clone: Sequence at one end of the junction differs from germline and may be a read error. The chain employs TRBV7-9 and TRBJ1-6; a weak D match, TRBD1 (6 bases). The CDR3 loop spans 12 amino acids. CDR1 is SEHNR and CDR2 is FQNEAQ in the germline V gene (reference sequence). The CDR3 sequence: CSSSSGVSPLHF. The CDR3 DNA reads as TGTTCCAGCAGTTCAGGGGTTTCACCCCTCCACTTT. Supplemented by reference TRBV7-9 and TRBJ1-6, the full variable domain reads DTGVSQNPRHKITKRGQNVTFRCDPISEHNRLYWYRQTLGQGPEFLTYFQNEAQLEKSRLLSDRFSAERPKGSFSTLEIQRTEQGDSAMYLCSSSSGVSPLHFGNGTRLTVT.

V gene TRBV6-5 combines with J gene TRBJ1-5; the D gene is possibly TRBD1 (5 bases). Trimming took off 4 bases at V and 1 base at J, with 8 bases between the two ends. From germline, CDR1 is MNHEY and CDR2 SVGAGI. This CDR3 region has 14 residues. The CDR3 is CASSFGGSNQPQHF. In nucleotides, the CDR3 is TGTGCCAGCAGTTTTGGGGGGAGCAATCAGCCCCAGCATTTT.

The genes are TRBV5-1 and TRBJ1-1; D unclear. V was pared by 2 bases and J by 1 base, with 6 bases between. The CDR3 contains 13 residues. The V gene's germline CDR1 is SGHRS and CDR2 YFSETQ. As DNA, the CDR3 is TGCGCCAGCAGCTTACGACAGAACACTGAAGCTTTCTTT. This translates into CASSLRQNTEAFF.

The chain couples TRBV5-1 to TRBJ2-2; 10 bases fit TRBD2. The CDR3 length is 15 residues. The germline gives CDR1 SGHRS, CDR2 YFSETQ. After removal of 4 bases from V and 2 bases from J, the junction contained 2 bases not matched to a gene. The CDR3 nucleotides are TGCGCCAGCAGCGGACTAGCGGAAAACACCGGGGAGCTGTTTTTT. This gives the protein CASSGLAENTGELFF. Variable domain in full (rest from reference TRBV5-1 and TRBJ2-2): KAGVTQTPRYLIKTRGQQVTLSCSPISGHRSVSWYQQTPGQGLQFLFEYFSETQRNKGNFPGRFSGRQFSNSRSEMNVSTLELGDSALYLCASSGLAENTGELFFGEGSRLTVL.

The table lists this clone with a count of one. The genes are TRBV5-6 and TRBJ2-5; TRBD2 matches 7 bases. Germline V gene lookup returns CDR1 SGHDT and CDR2 YYEEEE. The V segment lost 4 bases and the J segment 2 bases; nucleotides outside the gene matches: 14. The CDR3 is 17 amino acids. Written as DNA, the CDR3 is TGTGCCAGCAGCCAACCACTAGCGACAGATCCTCAAGAGACCCAGTACTTC. It is translated as CASSQPLATDPQETQYF.

This clone was found a few times. The J gene is TRBJ1-2, the V gene TRBV15, with no clear D. The CDR3 sequence is 16 residues long. The V end lost 0 bases, the J end lost 0 bases, and 11 bases lay between the germline ends. Germline V gene data show CDR1 as LNHNV and CDR2 as YYDKDF (reference sequence). The CDR3 DNA follows: TGTGCCACCAGCAGAGATCGTGGAGGTACTAACTATGGCTACACCTTC. Protein sequence: CATSRDRGGTNYGYTF.

The chain combines TRBV5-8 with TRBJ2-5, with 10 bases identical to TRBD1. V lost 4 bases, J lost 5 bases, and 11 bases stayed unmatched. The CDR3 is 16 amino acids. Germline V gene lookup returns CDR1 SGHTS and CDR2 YDEGEE. The DNA of the CDR3 is TGTGCCAGCAGCCCGAAGGGACAGGGGTATATGGAGACCCAGTACTTC. This gives the protein CASSPKGQGYMETQYF.

This chain links TRBV15 with TRBJ2-3, with D possibly being TRBD2 (6 bases). The germline V gene encodes CDR1 LNHNV and CDR2 YYDKDF (reference sequence). The CDR3 covers 16 residues. The ends were cut back, 1 base at V and 1 base at J, with 12 bases in the middle. In nucleotides, the CDR3 is TGTGCCACCAGCAGAGGCCGGGCTAGCGGCACAGATACGCAGTATTTT. It encodes CATSRGRASGTDTQYF.

The rearrangement links TRBV27 to TRBJ2-1; 8 bases match TRBD2. V was clipped by 4 bases and J by 9 bases; unmatched bases: 8. The CDR3 is 14 residues long. Germline assignment: CDR1 MNHEY and CDR2 SMNVEV (reference sequence). The CDR3 reads CASSSGTRIVEQFF. CDR3 nucleotides: TGTGCCAGCAGTTCCGGGACTAGAATCGTTGAGCAGTTCTTC.

This clone was seen only a few times. The rearrangement links TRBV6-5 to TRBJ1-1; TRBD1 is a possible D gene (6 bases). Germline V gene data show CDR1 as MNHEY and CDR2 as SVGAGI. CDR3 length: 14 residues. V lost 7 bases, J lost 0 bases, and 12 bases lay in between. CDR3 protein: CASTTGQLNTEAFF. The CDR3 DNA follows: TGTGCCAGCACCACGGGACAACTGAACACTGAAGCTTTCTTT.

To note about this clone: A far more abundant clone sits one base away, making this likely a read error. Other DNA sequences in this sample translate to the same CDR3. The gene calls are TRBV7-9 and TRBJ1-3; perhaps TRBD1 as D (6 bases). This CDR3 contains 16 residues. V gave up 5 bases and J gave up 2 bases, with 16 bases separating them. Germline CDR1 SEHNR, CDR2 FQNEAQ (reference sequence). The CDR3 sequence is CASSLGGGPPGNTIYF. The CDR3 DNA reads as TGTGCCAGCAGCCTAGGGGGAGGGCCTCCTGGAAACACCATATATTTT.

This rearrangement joins TRBV15 to TRBJ2-3, with no clear D. Germline V gene lookup returns CDR1 LNHNV and CDR2 YYDKDF (reference sequence). This CDR3 is built from 12 residues. Trimming cost V 0 bases and J 5 bases, with 3 bases left between them. CDR3 residues: CATSRDLDTQYF. In DNA form, the CDR3 reads TGTGCCACCAGCAGAGATCTAGATACGCAGTATTTT.

V gene TRBV30 combines with J gene TRBJ2-1; 10 nucleotides line up with TRBD2. Germline CDR1 reads GTSNPN; CDR2 reads SVGIG (reference sequence). The V and J ends lost 0 bases and 7 bases, in that order; junction bases with no gene match: 9. CDR3 length: 16 amino acids. CDR3 nucleotide sequence: TGTGCCTGGAGTGTACGGGGGCTAGCGGGAGATAATGAGCAGTTCTTC. It encodes CAWSVRGLAGDNEQFF.

This clone was seen only once. The rearrangement links TRBV28 to TRBJ2-1, with a possible D match to TRBD2 (7 bases). Germline V gene lookup returns CDR1 MDHEN and CDR2 SYDVKM. CDR3 length equals 15 residues. The V end was cut by 5 bases, the J end by 4 bases, with 15 bases between. The CDR3 sequence is CASSPRGPRYNEQFF. The CDR3 nucleotides are TGTGCCAGCAGTCCGCGGGGGCCCCGTTACAATGAGCAGTTCTTC. Full variable domain (remainder filled in from reference TRBV28 and TRBJ2-1): DVKVTQSSRYLVKRTGEKVFLECVQDMDHENMFWYRQDPGLGLRLIYFSYDVKMKEKGDIPEGYSVSREKKERFSLILESASTNQTSMYLCASSPRGPRYNEQFFGPGTRLTVL.